The 18 T cell receptor beta chains listed next were all sequenced from one sample in a study of post-analysis software for immune sequencing data. These TCRs' antigens remain unknown. The TCR beta cDNA libraries carried unique molecular identifiers. TCRdb re-analysed the PCR reads in MiXCR, keeping a single row per CDR3 protein. The data show about 760,000 distinct CDR3 sequences, 25% to 30% seen once. Study results and limitations: Included in a set of about 5 TRBV segments more frequent in patients than controls were TRBV5-6, TRBV5-1 and TRBV20-1.

Sample: blood. These receptors all stem from a girl aged 5 to 17 with multiple sclerosis.

This clonotype was seen only a few times. This sequence joins TRBV24-1 and TRBJ2-5; D not certain. The J call may be incorrect, as the DNA end agrees better with TRBJ2-7. This CDR3 is built from 13 residues. From germline, CDR1 is KGHDR and CDR2 SFDVKD. CDR3 loop: CATRDLDGYEQYF. The CDR3 region has the DNA TGTGCCACCAGGGATCTTGACGGATACGAGCAGTACTTC.

Worth noting for this clonotype: It may be a read error: a sequence one base away is much more abundant. The chain couples TRBV12-3 or TRBV12-4 to TRBJ2-3; D gene ambiguous. This CDR3 contains 14 residues. V shed 4 bases and J shed 4 bases, with 12 bases lying between them. CDR3 bases: TGTGCCAGCAGTTACCTAGTCGGCGCAGATACGCAGTATTTT. Translated, it gives CASSYLVGADTQYF.

The chain links TRBV9 to TRBJ2-1; 7 bases are a match to TRBD2. Trimming cost V 0 bases and J 4 bases; bases outside gene matches: 4. The V gene's germline CDR1 is SGDLS and CDR2 YYNGEE. The CDR3 consists of 15 residues. The CDR3 DNA follows: TGTGCCAGCAGCGTAGCCGGACTAGGATACAATGAGCAGTTCTTC. Its protein is CASSVAGLGYNEQFF.

This clonotype came up a few times. The chain recombines TRBV29-1 with TRBJ1-1, with 8 bases that match TRBD1. CDR3 length: 12 residues. J gave up 7 bases and V 7 bases, and 8 bases lay outside the gene matches. Germline assignment: CDR1 SQVTM and CDR2 ANQGSEA. The CDR3 reads CSASTGGVEAFF. CDR3 in DNA: TGCAGCGCCTCAACAGGGGGGGTTGAAGCTTTCTTT.

CDR3 nucleotides: TGCAGTGCTTCCATTTGGGGGAGGGCCGCCTACAATGAGCAGTTCTTC. Its protein product is CSASIWGRAAYNEQFF. V is TRBV20-1 and J is TRBJ2-1; the match to TRBD2 covers 7 bases. The germline gives CDR1 DFQATT, CDR2 SNEGSKA (reference sequence). Trimming removed 5 bases from V and 2 bases from J; junction bases left unmatched: 12. The CDR3 extends over 16 amino acids.

V usage is TRBV4-2 and J usage is TRBJ2-5; D not certain. The CDR3 is 14 amino acids. V was trimmed by 0 bases and J by 11 bases, leaving 16 bases between them. Germline V gene data show CDR1 as LGHNA and CDR2 as YNFKEQ. The CDR3 here is CASSQDGELGEQYF. CDR3 nucleotide sequence: TGTGCCAGCAGCCAAGACGGCGAGCTTGGTGAGCAGTACTTC.

This rearrangement joins TRBV9 to TRBJ2-5, with 9 nucleotides matching TRBD1. Germline V gene lookup returns CDR1 SGDLS and CDR2 YYNGEE. With 0 bases clipped from V and 5 bases from J, the junction kept 5 bases outside the gene matches. The CDR3 has 15 amino acids. The CDR3 DNA is TGTGCCAGCAGCGTAGCGGACAGGGGTCGGGAGACCCAGTACTTC. Its protein product is CASSVADRGRETQYF.

This clonotype was observed a handful of times. The chain recombines TRBV11-1 with TRBJ2-7, with 8 bases identical to TRBD1. The germline V gene encodes CDR1 SGHAT and CDR2 FQDESV (reference sequence). The J segment lost 2 bases and the V segment lost 1 base, leaving 4 bases of the junction unmatched. CDR3 length: 15 amino acids. The chain's CDR3 is CASSLGEQGAYEQYF. CDR3 nucleotides: TGTGCCAGCAGCTTAGGAGAACAGGGGGCCTACGAGCAGTACTTC.

This clonotype was seen only a few times. This chain links TRBV24-1 with TRBJ2-7; TRBD1 is a possible D gene (6 bases). Germline CDR1 KGHDR, CDR2 SFDVKD. V lost 1 base and J lost 5, with 14 bases in between. The CDR3 is 15 amino acids. CDR3 sequence reads: CATSDLGDRSNEQYF. DNA for the CDR3: TGTGCCACCAGTGATTTAGGCGACAGGTCCAACGAGCAGTACTTC.

This clonotype was detected a few times. This chain uses TRBV6-5 with TRBJ2-3, with 7 bases fitting TRBD1. Trimming at V came to 5 bases and at J to 1 base, leaving 9 bases not matched to a gene. CDR3 length: 16 amino acids. Germline CDR1 is MNHEY and CDR2 is SVGAGI. The CDR3 sequence: CASSPGTVPRTDTQYF. For the CDR3, the DNA is TGTGCCAGCAGTCCAGGGACAGTCCCCCGCACAGATACGCAGTATTTT.

This clonotype was seen at least ten times. V usage is TRBV7-9 and J usage is TRBJ2-7; TRBD1 matches 9 bases. This CDR3 has 13 residues. Germline V gives CDR1 SEHNR, CDR2 FQNEAQ (reference sequence). With V trimmed by 5 bases and J by 5 bases, 4 bases remained unmatched. CDR3 DNA sequence: TGTGCCAGCAGCCAAGGGACAGGGAACGAGCAGTACTTC. This encodes CASSQGTGNEQYF.

This clonotype was seen many times. The V and J genes are TRBV6-5 and TRBJ2-6, with a possible D match to TRBD2 (5 bases). Trimming pared 6 bases from V and 2 bases from J, leaving 11 bases between. Germline lookup yields CDR1 MNHEY and CDR2 SVGAGI. This CDR3 comprises 15 residues. The CDR3 is CASSLTGTGANVLTF. In DNA form, the CDR3 reads TGTGCCAGCAGCTTAACGGGGACTGGGGCCAACGTCCTGACTTTC.

The chain couples TRBV27 to TRBJ1-2, with 7 bases matching TRBD1. Germline assignment: CDR1 MNHEY and CDR2 SMNVEV (reference sequence). The junction had 7 bases not matched to a gene; V was cut back by 4 bases and J by 2 bases. This CDR3 is 15 amino acids long. Here the CDR3 DNA reads TGTGCCAGCAGTTCGCAGGACAGGTTCAACTATGGCTACACCTTC. It specifies CASSSQDRFNYGYTF.

This clonotype appeared a few times. The chain uses TRBV7-9 and TRBJ2-5, with D hard to call. Trimming shortened V by 7 bases and J by 5 bases, and 11 bases separated the two germline ends. Germline V gene data show CDR1 as SEHNR and CDR2 as FQNEAQ (reference sequence). The CDR3 consists of 12 residues. CDR3 sequence reads: CASTLTGETQYF. CDR3 DNA sequence: TGTGCCAGCACCCTGACTGGGGAGACCCAGTACTTC.

The chain links TRBV7-9 to TRBJ2-7; 10 bases align to TRBD1. The V segment lost 5 bases and the J segment 2 bases; nucleotides outside the gene matches: 15. The V gene's germline CDR1 is SEHNR and CDR2 FQNEAQ (reference sequence). CDR3 length: 18 residues. In DNA, the CDR3 is TGTGCCAGCAGCGCGGGACAGGGGACCTCCACCCCTACCTACGAGCAGTACTTC. Amino acids: CASSAGQGTSTPTYEQYF. Filled out from reference TRBV7-9 and TRBJ2-7, the complete variable domain reads DTGVSQNPRHKITKRGQNVTFRCDPISEHNRLYWYRQTLGQGPEFLTYFQNEAQLEKSRLLSDRFSAERPKGSFSTLEIQRTEQGDSAMYLCASSAGQGTSTPTYEQYFGPGTRLTVT.

This clonotype was seen repeatedly, ten times or more. V usage is TRBV20-1 and J usage is TRBJ2-5, with TRBD2 matching 10 bases. V trimming: 1 base; J trimming: 4 bases; junction bases outside the gene matches: 3. Germline CDR1 is DFQATT and CDR2 is SNEGSKA (reference sequence). The CDR3 runs to 14 residues. As DNA, the CDR3 is TGCAGTGCTAGAGCCCTAGCGGGAGTAGAGACCCAGTACTTC. The encoded protein is CSARALAGVETQYF.

V and J are TRBV11-2 and TRBJ2-3; 7 bases match TRBD1. The CDR3 runs to 15 residues. Germline V CDR1 and CDR2: SGHAT, FQNNGV. V lost 3 bases, J lost 2 bases, and 5 bases stayed unmatched. CDR3 coding DNA: TGTGCCAGCAGCTTGACAGGGAGCCCCACAGATACGCAGTATTTT. Translated, it gives CASSLTGSPTDTQYF.

This chain connects TRBV5-1 to TRBJ1-2; D remains ambiguous. This CDR3 has 13 residues. Germline CDR1 is SGHRS and CDR2 is YFSETQ. The germline V and J ends were trimmed by 2 bases and 3 bases, with 8 bases remaining between them. The CDR3 here is CASSLGIDYGYTF. CDR3 coding DNA: TGCGCCAGCAGCTTAGGGATTGACTATGGCTACACCTTC.